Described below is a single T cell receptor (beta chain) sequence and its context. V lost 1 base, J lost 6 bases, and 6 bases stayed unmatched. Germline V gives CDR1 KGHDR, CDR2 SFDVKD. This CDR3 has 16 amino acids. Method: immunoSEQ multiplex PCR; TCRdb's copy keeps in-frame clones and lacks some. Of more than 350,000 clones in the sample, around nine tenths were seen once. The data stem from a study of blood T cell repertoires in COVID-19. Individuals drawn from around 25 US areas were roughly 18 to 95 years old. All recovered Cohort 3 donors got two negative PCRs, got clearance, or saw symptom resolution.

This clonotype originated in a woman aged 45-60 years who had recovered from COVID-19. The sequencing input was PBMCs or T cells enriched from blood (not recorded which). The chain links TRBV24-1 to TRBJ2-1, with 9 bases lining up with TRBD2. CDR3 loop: CATSDFKGRGGNEQFF. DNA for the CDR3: TGTGCCACCAGTGATTTCAAAGGGCGGGGGGGCAATGAGCAGTTCTTC.